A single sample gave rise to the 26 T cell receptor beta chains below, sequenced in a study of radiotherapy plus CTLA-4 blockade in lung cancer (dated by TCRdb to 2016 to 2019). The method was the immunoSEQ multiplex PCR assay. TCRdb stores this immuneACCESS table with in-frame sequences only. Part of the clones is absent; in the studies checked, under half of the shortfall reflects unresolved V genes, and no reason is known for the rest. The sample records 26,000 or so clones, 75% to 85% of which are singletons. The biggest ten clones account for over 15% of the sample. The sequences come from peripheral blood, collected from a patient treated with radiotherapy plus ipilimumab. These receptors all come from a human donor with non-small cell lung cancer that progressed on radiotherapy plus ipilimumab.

This CDR3 is CASSYRAPPGTEAFF. CDR3 DNA sequence: TGTGCCAGCAGTTACCGGGCTCCCCCGGGCACTGAAGCTTTCTTT. The genes are TRBV6-5 and TRBJ1-1; D ambiguous. CDR1 and CDR2 (germline): MNHEY, SVGAGI. CDR3 size: 15 residues. The germline V and J ends were trimmed by 2 bases and 4 bases, with 14 bases remaining between them.

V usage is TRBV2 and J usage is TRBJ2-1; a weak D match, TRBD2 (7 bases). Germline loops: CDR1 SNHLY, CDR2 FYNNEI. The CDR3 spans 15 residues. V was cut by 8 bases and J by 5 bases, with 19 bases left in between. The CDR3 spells CASSPPGGRDNEQFF. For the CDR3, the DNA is TGTGCCAGCTCCCCCCCGGGGGGCAGAGACAATGAGCAGTTCTTC.

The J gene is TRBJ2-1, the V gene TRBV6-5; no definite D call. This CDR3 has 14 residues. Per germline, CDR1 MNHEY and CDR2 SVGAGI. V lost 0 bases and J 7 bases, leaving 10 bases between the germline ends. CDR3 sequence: CASSYSSGSNEQFF. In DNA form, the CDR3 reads TGTGCCAGCAGTTACTCATCCGGATCTAATGAGCAGTTCTTC.

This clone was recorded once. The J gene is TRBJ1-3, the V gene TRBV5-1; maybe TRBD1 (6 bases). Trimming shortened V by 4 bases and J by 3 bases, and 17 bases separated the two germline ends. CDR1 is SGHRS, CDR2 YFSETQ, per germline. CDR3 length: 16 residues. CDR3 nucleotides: TGCGCCAGCAGCCCGGCCGGGGGCCCGCGTGGAAACACCATATATTTT. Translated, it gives CASSPAGGPRGNTIYF.

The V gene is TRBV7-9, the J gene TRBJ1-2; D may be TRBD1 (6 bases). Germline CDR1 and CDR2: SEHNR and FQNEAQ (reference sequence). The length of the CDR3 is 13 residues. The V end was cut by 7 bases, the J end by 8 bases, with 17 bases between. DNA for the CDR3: TGTGCCAGCAAGGGGGTCCAGGCTCGGGGCTACACCTTC. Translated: CASKGVQARGYTF. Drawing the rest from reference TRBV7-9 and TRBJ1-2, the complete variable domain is DTGVSQNPRHKITKRGQNVTFRCDPISEHNRLYWYRQTLGQGPEFLTYFQNEAQLEKSRLLSDRFSAERPKGSFSTLEIQRTEQGDSAMYLCASKGVQARGYTFGSGTRLTVV.

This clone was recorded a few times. The CDR3 loop is CASSSGEVGEQYF. In DNA form, the CDR3 reads TGTGCCAGCAGTTCTGGGGAGGTAGGCGAGCAGTACTTC. The chain joins TRBV28 to TRBJ2-7; maybe TRBD2 (6 bases). V lost 4 bases to trimming and J lost 6 bases, with 13 bases between them. CDR1 is MDHEN and CDR2 is SYDVKM in the germline V gene. The CDR3 has 13 amino acids.

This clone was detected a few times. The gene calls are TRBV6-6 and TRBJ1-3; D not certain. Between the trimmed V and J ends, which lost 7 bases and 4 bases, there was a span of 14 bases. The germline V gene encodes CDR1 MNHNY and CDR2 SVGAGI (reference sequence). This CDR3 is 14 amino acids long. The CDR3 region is CASTASLFGNTIYF. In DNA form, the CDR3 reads TGTGCCAGCACCGCGTCTCTCTTCGGAAACACCATATATTTT.

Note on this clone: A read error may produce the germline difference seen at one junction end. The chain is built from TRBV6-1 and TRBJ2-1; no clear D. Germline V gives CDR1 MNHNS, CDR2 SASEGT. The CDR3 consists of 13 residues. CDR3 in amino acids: CASSEASFNEQFF. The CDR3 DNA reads TGTGCCAGCAGCGAAGCTTCATTCAATGAGCAGTTCTTC.

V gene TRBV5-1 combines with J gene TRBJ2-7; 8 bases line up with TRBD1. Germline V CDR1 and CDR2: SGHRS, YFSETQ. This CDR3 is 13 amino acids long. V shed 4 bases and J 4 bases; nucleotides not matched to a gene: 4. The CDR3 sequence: CASSPDRAYEQYF. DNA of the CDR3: TGCGCCAGCAGCCCGGACAGGGCGTACGAGCAGTACTTC. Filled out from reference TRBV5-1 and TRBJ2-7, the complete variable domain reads KAGVTQTPRYLIKTRGQQVTLSCSPISGHRSVSWYQQTPGQGLQFLFEYFSETQRNKGNFPGRFSGRQFSNSRSEMNVSTLELGDSALYLCASSPDRAYEQYFGPGTRLTVT.

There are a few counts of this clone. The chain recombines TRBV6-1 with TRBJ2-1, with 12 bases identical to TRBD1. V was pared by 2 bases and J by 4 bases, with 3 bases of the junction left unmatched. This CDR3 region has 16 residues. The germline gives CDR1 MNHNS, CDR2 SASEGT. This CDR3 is CASSERDRGQYNEQFF. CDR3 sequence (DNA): TGTGCCAGCAGTGAAAGGGACAGGGGGCAGTACAATGAGCAGTTCTTC.

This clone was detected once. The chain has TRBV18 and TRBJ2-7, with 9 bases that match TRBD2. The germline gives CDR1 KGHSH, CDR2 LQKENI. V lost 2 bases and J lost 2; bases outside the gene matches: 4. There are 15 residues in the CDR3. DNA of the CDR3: TGTGCCAGCTCACCAGGTCTAGCGGGGACCTACGAGCAGTACTTC. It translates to CASSPGLAGTYEQYF. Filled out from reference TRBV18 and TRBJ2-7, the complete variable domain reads NAGVMQNPRHLVRRRGQEARLRCSPMKGHSHVYWYRQLPEEGLKFMVYLQKENIIDESGMPKERFSAEFPKEGPSILRIQQVVRGDSAAYFCASSPGLAGTYEQYFGPGTRLTVT.

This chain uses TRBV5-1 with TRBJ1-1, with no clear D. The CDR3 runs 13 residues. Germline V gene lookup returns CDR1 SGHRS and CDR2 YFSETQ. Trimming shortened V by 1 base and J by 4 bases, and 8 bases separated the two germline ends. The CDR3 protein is CASSLSTATEAFF. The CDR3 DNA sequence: TGCGCCAGCAGCTTGAGCACAGCCACTGAAGCTTTCTTT.

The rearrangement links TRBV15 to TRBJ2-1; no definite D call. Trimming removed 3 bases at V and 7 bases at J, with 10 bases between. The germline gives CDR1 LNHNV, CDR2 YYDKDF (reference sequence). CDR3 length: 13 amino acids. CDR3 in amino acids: CATSRTQLNEQFF. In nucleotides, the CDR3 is TGTGCCACCAGCAGGACCCAGCTAAATGAGCAGTTCTTC.

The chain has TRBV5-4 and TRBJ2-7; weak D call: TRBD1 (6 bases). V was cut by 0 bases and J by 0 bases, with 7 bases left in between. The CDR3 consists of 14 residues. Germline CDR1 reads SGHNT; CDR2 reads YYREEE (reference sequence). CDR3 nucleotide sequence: TGTGCCAGCAGCTTGGGGACAGACTCCTACGAGCAGTACTTC. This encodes CASSLGTDSYEQYF.

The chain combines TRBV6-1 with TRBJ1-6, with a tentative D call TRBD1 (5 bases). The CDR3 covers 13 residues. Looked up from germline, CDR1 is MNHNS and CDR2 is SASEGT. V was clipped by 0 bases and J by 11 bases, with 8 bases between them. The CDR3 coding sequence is TGTGCCAGCAGTGAAGCCAGGGACCCACCCCTCCACTTT. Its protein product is CASSEARDPPLHF.

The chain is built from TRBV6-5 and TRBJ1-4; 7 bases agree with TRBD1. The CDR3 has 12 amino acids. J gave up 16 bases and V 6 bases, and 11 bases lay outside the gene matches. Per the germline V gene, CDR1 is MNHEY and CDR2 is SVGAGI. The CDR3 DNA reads TGTGCCAGCAGCCTCCCCGTGGGACAGTGGTTTTTT. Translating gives CASSLPVGQWFF.

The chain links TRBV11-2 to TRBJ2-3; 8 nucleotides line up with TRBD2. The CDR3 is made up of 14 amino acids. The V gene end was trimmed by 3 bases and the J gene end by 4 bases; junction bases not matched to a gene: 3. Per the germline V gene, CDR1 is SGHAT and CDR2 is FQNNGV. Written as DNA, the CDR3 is TGTGCCAGCAGCTTGGACGGGGGGGCAGATACGCAGTATTTT. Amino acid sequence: CASSLDGGADTQYF.

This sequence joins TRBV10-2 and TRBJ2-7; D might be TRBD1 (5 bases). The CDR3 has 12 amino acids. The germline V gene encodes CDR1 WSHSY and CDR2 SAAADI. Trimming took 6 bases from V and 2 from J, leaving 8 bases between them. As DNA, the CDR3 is TGCGCCAGCAGAGACAGCACCTACGAGCAGTACTTC. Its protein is CASRDSTYEQYF.

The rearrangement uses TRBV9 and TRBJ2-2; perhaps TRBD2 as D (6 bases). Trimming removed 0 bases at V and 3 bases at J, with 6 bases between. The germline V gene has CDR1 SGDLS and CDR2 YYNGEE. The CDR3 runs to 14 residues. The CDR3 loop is CASSVGGDTGELFF. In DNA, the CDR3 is TGTGCCAGCAGCGTAGGGGGGGACACCGGGGAGCTGTTTTTT.

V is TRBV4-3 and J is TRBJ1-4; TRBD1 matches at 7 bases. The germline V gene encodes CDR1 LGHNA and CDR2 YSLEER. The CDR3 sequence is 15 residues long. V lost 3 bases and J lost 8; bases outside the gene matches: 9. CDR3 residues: CASSQRQGGAEKLFF. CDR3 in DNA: TGCGCCAGCAGCCAGAGACAGGGTGGGGCGGAAAAACTGTTTTTT.

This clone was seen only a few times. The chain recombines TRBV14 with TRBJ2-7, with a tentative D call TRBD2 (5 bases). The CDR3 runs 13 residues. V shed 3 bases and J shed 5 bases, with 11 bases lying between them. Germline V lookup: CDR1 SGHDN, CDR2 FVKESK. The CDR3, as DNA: TGTGCCAGCAGCCACGGGGTCGGGGACGAGCAGTACTTC. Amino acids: CASSHGVGDEQYF.

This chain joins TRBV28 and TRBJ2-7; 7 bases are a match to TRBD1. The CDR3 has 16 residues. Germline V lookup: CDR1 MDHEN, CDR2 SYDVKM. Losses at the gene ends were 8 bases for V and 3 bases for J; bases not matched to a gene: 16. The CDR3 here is CASLPDRRSINYEQYF. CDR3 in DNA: TGTGCCAGCCTCCCGGACAGGCGGTCGATCAACTACGAGCAGTACTTC.

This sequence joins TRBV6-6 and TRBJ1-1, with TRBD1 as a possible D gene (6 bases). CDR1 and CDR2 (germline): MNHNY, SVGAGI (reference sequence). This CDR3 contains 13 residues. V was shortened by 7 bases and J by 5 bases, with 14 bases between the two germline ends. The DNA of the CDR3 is TGTGCCAGCACCACAGGGAGGTCGACTGAAGCTTTCTTT. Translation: CASTTGRSTEAFF.

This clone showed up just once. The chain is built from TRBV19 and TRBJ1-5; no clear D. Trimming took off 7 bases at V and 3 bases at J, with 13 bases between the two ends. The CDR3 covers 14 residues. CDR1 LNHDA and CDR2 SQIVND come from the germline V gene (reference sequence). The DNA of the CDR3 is TGTGCCAGTATGGGCAGAGAGCACAATCAGCCCCAGCATTTT. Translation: CASMGREHNQPQHF.

Here the CDR3 DNA reads TGTGCCAGCAGCTCCAGCGCGGACACTGAAGCTTTCTTT. It specifies CASSSSADTEAFF. The chain joins TRBV9 to TRBJ1-1; no definite D call. V was clipped by 4 bases and J by 3 bases, with 10 bases between them. Germline CDR1 SGDLS, CDR2 YYNGEE. The CDR3 totals 13 residues.

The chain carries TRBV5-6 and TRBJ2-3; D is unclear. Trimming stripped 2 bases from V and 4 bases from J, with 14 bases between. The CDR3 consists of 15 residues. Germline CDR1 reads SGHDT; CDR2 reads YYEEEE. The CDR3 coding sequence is TGTGCCAGCAGCTTTGTCGGGTACGCAGCAGATACGCAGTATTTT. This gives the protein CASSFVGYAADTQYF. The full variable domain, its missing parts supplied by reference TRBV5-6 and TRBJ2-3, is DAGVTQSPTHLIKTRGQQVTLRCSPKSGHDTVSWYQQALGQGPQFIFQYYEEEERQRGNFPDRFSGHQFPNYSSELNVNALLLGDSALYLCASSFVGYAADTQYFGPGTRLTVL.